Given below is one TCR beta chain in context. CDR1 is SEHNR and CDR2 is FQNEAQ in the germline V gene (reference sequence). Between the trimmed V and J ends, which lost 3 bases and 3 bases, there was a span of 11 bases. The CDR3 is 14 residues long. This record belongs to a study of glioma-infiltrating T cells after dendritic cell vaccination. Time point denoted: after dendritic cell vaccination, including at tumor progression/relapse. Patients had residual fresh-frozen tumor tissue and more than two years of survival data. TCRdb keeps only in-frame clones here, not all; method: immunoSEQ multiplex PCR. The table records about 50,000 clones, over 75% of them present only once.

The sample consisted of blood, taken after dendritic cell vaccination. The gene calls are TRBV7-9 and TRBJ1-2; D gene uncertain. The TCR sequence derives from a human donor with glioblastoma. The CDR3 reads CASSLKEKYYGYTF. The CDR3 DNA reads as TGTGCCAGCAGCTTGAAGGAGAAATACTATGGCTACACCTTC.